A single sample is the source of the 12 T cell receptor beta chains below, sequenced in a study of regulatory T cells in long-lasting Graves disease. The authors built TCR beta libraries using iRepertoire HTBI primers and Arm-PCR of CDR3 regions. One entry per CDR3 protein, called by TCRdb with MiXCR from the multiplex PCR reads. This sample yields 400,000 to 600,000 distinct CDR3 sequences, of which 20% to 25% are seen a single time; roughly 7% belongs to the top ten. Sample time point: persistent/refractory GD, antithyroid drugs over 5 years with positive TRAb. Extracted RNA from PBMCs served as the source of the TCR library. The source was peripheral blood mononuclear cells (PBMCs), collected when the disease was refractory, from a patient treated with antithyroid drugs. These receptors were collected from a female donor with Graves disease.

The table lists this clonotype with many counts. The CDR3, as DNA: TGTGCCTGGAGGCTAGCCATAGCCCTCAACAAGGCTTTCTTT. Its translation is CAWRLAIALNKAFF. This chain links TRBV30 with TRBJ1-1; the D is unclear. Germline CDR1 is GTSNPN and CDR2 is SVGIG (reference sequence). The CDR3 runs 14 residues. The V end lost 3 bases, the J end lost 11 bases, and 22 bases lay between the germline ends.

In its sample, this clonotype was seen many times. The chain couples TRBV20-1 to TRBJ1-2; the D gene is possibly TRBD1 (5 bases). Deletions cut 6 bases from V and 5 bases from J, with 13 bases between. Germline CDR1 is DFQATT and CDR2 is SNEGSKA (reference sequence). This CDR3 contains 12 residues. The CDR3 here is CSADGAGYGYTF. CDR3 DNA: TGCAGTGCCGACGGGGCCGGGTATGGCTACACCTTC.

This clonotype has a count of ten or more. The genes are TRBV12-5 and TRBJ1-5; 7 nucleotides match TRBD1. The trim removed 2 bases at V and 5 bases at J, leaving 15 bases unmatched. Germline CDR1 and CDR2: LGHNT and FRNRAP. This CDR3 region has 18 residues. CDR3 sequence (DNA): TGTGCTAGTGGTTTGAGATCCCTAGGGGGCCGTAGGGATCAGCCCCAGCATTTT. It specifies CASGLRSLGGRRDQPQHF.

This clonotype occurred many times. The chain has TRBV5-1 and TRBJ1-2; D uncertain. This CDR3 is built from 14 residues. V was trimmed by 4 bases and J by 11 bases, leaving 21 bases between them. Looked up from germline, CDR1 is SGHRS and CDR2 is YFSETQ. The DNA of the CDR3 is TGCGCCAGCAGCGTGACTCCTGACGGGTTCGGTTACACCTTC. This translates into CASSVTPDGFGYTF.

This clonotype came up many times. The chain uses TRBV7-9 and TRBJ1-4; D is possibly TRBD1 (5 bases). Trimming took off 5 bases at V and 8 bases at J, with 15 bases between the two ends. This CDR3 has 14 amino acids. Germline CDR1 SEHNR, CDR2 FQNEAQ (reference sequence). CDR3 in DNA: TGTGCCAGCAGCCGGGCAGGGAGTGAGGAAAAACTGTTTTTT. As protein: CASSRAGSEEKLFF. Combining the CDR3 with reference TRBV7-9 and TRBJ1-4 gives the whole variable domain DTGVSQNPRHKITKRGQNVTFRCDPISEHNRLYWYRQTLGQGPEFLTYFQNEAQLEKSRLLSDRFSAERPKGSFSTLEIQRTEQGDSAMYLCASSRAGSEEKLFFGSGTQLSVL.

This clonotype was seen at least ten times. V is TRBV20-1 and J is TRBJ2-5; D is unresolved. The V and J ends lost 1 base and 0 bases respectively, with 12 bases between them. There are 15 residues in the CDR3. Germline assignment: CDR1 DFQATT and CDR2 SNEGSKA (reference sequence). CDR3 DNA: TGCAGTGCTAGAGGAGGTGACCCGTACCAAGAGACCCAGTACTTC. Residues: CSARGGDPYQETQYF.

This clonotype was counted at least ten times. The chain employs TRBV12-3 or TRBV12-4 and TRBJ1-1; D remains unclear. Deletions cut 1 base from V and 4 bases from J, with 10 bases between. This CDR3 comprises 14 residues. The CDR3 loop is CASSLVGRITEAFF. DNA of the CDR3: TGTGCCAGCAGTTTAGTAGGTAGGATCACTGAAGCTTTCTTT.

This clonotype was found a few times. The rearrangement joins TRBV6-1 to TRBJ1-1; no firm D call. V dropped 8 bases and J dropped 5 bases, with 18 bases sitting between them. The germline V gene encodes CDR1 MNHNS and CDR2 SASEGT. This CDR3 region has 14 residues. The DNA for the CDR3 is TGTGCCAGCCGCAGTGCTGGAAGGGTTACTGAAGCTTTCTTT. Protein product: CASRSAGRVTEAFF.

The table lists this clonotype with a few counts. The gene calls are TRBV6-1 and TRBJ2-7; 8 nucleotides agree with TRBD1. This CDR3 region has 15 residues. The germline gives CDR1 MNHNS, CDR2 SASEGT. V lost 6 bases, J lost 3 bases, and 10 bases stayed unmatched. DNA of the CDR3: TGTGCCAGCAGCCCCCTACAGGGGGTGAACTACGAGCAGTACTTC. Its translation is CASSPLQGVNYEQYF.

This clonotype has a count of ten or more. The chain is built from TRBV15 and TRBJ2-7; D gene unclear. With 2 bases removed from V and 4 bases from J, the gap between germline ends came to 9 bases. This CDR3 has 13 amino acids. Germline loops: CDR1 LNHNV, CDR2 YYDKDF (reference sequence). The CDR3 loop reads CATSRTTGYEQYF. The CDR3 DNA follows: TGTGCCACCAGCAGAACAACTGGGTACGAGCAGTACTTC.

This clonotype was counted many times. This sequence joins TRBV9 and TRBJ1-2, with 8 nucleotides matching TRBD1. The germline V gene encodes CDR1 SGDLS and CDR2 YYNGEE. V lost 6 bases to trimming and J lost 8 bases; unmatched junction nucleotides: 9. This CDR3 comprises 13 residues. The CDR3 sequence is CASTPRGLYGYTF. The DNA for the CDR3 is TGTGCCAGCACCCCCAGGGGGCTCTACGGCTACACCTTC.

In this sample, this clonotype turned up once. The CDR3 nucleotides read TGTGCCAGCAGCTTCCTCCTCACAGATACGCAGTATTTT. It specifies CASSFLLTDTQYF. The chain recombines TRBV7-2 with TRBJ2-3, with D unclear. V lost 3 bases and J 2 bases, leaving 6 bases between the germline ends. Germline CDR1 reads SGHTA; CDR2 reads FQGNSA. The CDR3 has 13 amino acids.